This entry features one T cell receptor beta chain sequence. Libraries were prepared by immunoSEQ multiplex PCR; TCRdb keeps only in-frame clonotypes and omits some of them. Of 90,000 or so clones detected, 80% to 95% appear once; the ten largest clones hold around 1.8%. This record belongs to a study of T cell changes during pregnancy in multiple sclerosis. The CDR3 covers 14 residues. From germline, CDR1 is SQVTM and CDR2 ANQGSEA. V gave up 5 bases and J gave up 2 bases; unmatched junction bases: 5. This TCR was sampled from a female donor in good health, enrolled as a control in a pregnancy study. The J gene is TRBJ2-2, the V gene TRBV29-1, with 7 nucleotides matching TRBD1. The sample was peripheral blood, taken in the first trimester of pregnancy. CDR3 DNA sequence: TGCAGCGTTACAGGGGCCACAAACACCGGGGAGCTGTTTTTT. Protein: CSVTGATNTGELFF.